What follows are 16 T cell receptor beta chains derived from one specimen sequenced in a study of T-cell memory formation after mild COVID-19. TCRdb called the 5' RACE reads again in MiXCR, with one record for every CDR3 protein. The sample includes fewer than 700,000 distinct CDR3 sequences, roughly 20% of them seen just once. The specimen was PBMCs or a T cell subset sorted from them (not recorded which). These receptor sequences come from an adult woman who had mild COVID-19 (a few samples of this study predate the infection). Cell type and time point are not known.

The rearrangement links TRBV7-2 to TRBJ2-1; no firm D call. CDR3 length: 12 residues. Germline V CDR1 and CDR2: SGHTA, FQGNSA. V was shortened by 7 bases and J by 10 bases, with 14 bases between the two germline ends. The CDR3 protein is CASTPPVREQFF. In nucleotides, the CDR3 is TGTGCCAGCACCCCCCCCGTGAGGGAGCAGTTCTTC.

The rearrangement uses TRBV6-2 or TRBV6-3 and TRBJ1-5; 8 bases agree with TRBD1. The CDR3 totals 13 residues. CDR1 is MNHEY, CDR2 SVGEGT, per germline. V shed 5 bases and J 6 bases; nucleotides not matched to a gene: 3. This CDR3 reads CASSPDRVQPQHF. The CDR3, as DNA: TGTGCCAGCAGTCCGGACAGGGTTCAGCCCCAGCATTTT.

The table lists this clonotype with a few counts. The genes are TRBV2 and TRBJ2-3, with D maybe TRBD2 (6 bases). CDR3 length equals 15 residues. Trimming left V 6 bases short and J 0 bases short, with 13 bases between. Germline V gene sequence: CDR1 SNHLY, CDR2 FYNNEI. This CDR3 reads CASSPERVSTDTQYF. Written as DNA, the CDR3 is TGTGCCAGCAGCCCCGAGCGGGTTAGCACAGATACGCAGTATTTT.

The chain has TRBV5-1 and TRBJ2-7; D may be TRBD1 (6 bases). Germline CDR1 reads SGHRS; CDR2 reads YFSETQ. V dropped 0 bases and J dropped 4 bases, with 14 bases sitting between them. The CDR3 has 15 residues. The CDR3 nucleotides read TGCGCCAGCAGCTTGGGTACGAGGGACACTTACGAGCAGTACTTC. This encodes CASSLGTRDTYEQYF.

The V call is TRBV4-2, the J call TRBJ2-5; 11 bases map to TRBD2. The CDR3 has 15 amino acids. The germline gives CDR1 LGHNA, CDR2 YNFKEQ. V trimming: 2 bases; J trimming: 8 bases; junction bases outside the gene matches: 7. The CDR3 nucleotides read TGTGCCAGCAGCCAACCCGGGACTAGCGGCGAAACCCAGTACTTC. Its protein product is CASSQPGTSGETQYF.

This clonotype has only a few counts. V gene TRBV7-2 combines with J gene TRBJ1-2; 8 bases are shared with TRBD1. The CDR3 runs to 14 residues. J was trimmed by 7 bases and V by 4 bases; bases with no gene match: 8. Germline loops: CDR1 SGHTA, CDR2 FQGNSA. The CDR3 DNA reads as TGTGCCAGCAGCTCCTACGACAGGGGAGGTGGCTACACCTTC. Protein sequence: CASSSYDRGGGYTF.

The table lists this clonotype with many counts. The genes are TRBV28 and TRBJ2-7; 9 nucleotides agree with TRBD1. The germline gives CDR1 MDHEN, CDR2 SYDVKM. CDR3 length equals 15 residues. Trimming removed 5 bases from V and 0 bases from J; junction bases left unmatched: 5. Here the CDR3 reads CASSTPGQGSYEQYF. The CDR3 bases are TGTGCCAGCAGTACTCCGGGACAGGGCTCCTACGAGCAGTACTTC.

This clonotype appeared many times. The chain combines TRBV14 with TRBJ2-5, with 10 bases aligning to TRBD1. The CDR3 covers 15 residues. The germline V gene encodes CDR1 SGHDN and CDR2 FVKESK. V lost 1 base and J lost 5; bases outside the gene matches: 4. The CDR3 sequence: CASSQGQGARETQYF. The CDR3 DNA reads TGTGCCAGCAGCCAAGGACAGGGGGCTCGGGAGACCCAGTACTTC.

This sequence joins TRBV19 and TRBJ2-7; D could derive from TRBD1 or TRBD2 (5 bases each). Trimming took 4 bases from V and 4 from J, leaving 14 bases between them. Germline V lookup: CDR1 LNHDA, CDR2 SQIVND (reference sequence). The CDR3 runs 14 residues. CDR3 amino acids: CASSRLGARYEQYF. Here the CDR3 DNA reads TGTGCCAGTAGTAGACTCGGGGCTCGATACGAGCAGTACTTC.

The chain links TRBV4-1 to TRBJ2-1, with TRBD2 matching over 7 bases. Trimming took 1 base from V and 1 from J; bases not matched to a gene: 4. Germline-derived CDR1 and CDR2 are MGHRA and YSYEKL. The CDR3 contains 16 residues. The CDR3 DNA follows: TGCGCCAGCAGCCAAGGTCTAGCGGAATCCTACAATGAGCAGTTCTTC. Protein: CASSQGLAESYNEQFF.

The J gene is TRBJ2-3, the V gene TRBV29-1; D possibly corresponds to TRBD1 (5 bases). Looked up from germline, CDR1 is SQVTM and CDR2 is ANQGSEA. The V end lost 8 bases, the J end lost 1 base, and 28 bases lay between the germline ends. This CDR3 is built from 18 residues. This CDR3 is CSLSGLAKGPTGTDTQYF. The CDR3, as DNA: TGCAGCCTATCCGGCCTGGCCAAGGGGCCGACGGGCACAGATACGCAGTATTTT.

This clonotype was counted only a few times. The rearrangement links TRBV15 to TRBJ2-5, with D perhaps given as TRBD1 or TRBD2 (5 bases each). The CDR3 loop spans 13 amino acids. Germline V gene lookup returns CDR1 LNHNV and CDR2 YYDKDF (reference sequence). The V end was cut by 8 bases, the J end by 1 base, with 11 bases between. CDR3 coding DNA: TGTGCCACCTGGGGGAGCGCCCAAGAGACCCAGTACTTC. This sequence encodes CATWGSAQETQYF. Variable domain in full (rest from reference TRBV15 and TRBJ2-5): DAMVIQNPRYQVTQFGKPVTLSCSQTLNHNVMYWYQQKSSQAPKLLFHYYDKDFNNEADTPDNFQSRRPNTSFCFLDIRSPGLGDTAMYLCATWGSAQETQYFGPGTRLLVL.

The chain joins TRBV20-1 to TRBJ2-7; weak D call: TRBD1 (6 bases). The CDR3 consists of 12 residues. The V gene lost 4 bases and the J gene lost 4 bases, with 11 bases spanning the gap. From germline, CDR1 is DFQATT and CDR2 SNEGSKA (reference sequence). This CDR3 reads CSANRDNYEQYF. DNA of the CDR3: TGCAGTGCTAACCGGGACAATTACGAGCAGTACTTC.

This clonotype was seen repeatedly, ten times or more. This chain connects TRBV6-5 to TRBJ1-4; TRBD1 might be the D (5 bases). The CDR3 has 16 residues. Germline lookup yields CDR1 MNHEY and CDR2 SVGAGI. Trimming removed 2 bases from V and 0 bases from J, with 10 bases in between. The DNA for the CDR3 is TGTGCCAGCAGTTACCGGGGGGTTGCAACTAATGAAAAACTGTTTTTT. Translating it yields CASSYRGVATNEKLFF.

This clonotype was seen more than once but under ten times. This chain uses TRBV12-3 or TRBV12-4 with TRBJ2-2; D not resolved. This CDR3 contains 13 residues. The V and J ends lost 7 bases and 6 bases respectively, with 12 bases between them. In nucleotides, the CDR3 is TGTGCCAGCATCCCCGGGTGGTCCGGGGAGCTGTTTTTT. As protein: CASIPGWSGELFF.

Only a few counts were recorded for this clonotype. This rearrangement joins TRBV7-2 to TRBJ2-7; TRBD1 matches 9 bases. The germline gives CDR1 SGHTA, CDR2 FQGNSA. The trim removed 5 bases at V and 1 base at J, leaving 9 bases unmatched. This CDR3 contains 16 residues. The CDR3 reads CASSRRGGQGSYEQYF. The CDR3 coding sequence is TGTGCCAGCAGCCGAAGGGGGGGACAGGGTTCCTACGAGCAGTACTTC.